These 31 T cell receptor beta chains share one sample of origin, sequenced in a study of T-cell memory formation after mild COVID-19. TCRdb processed the 5' RACE reads anew with MiXCR; each CDR3 protein has one entry. The table lists about 150,000 distinct CDR3 sequences, approximately 26% of them singletons. Input material: PBMCs or a T cell subset sorted from them (not recorded which). The receptors were sampled from an adult woman who had mild COVID-19 (a few samples of this study predate the infection). Cell type and time point are not known.

This clonotype was recorded a few times. The J gene is TRBJ2-1, the V gene TRBV24-1; D not resolved. The CDR3 spans 16 residues. V lost 1 base and J 4 bases, leaving 13 bases between the germline ends. Looked up from germline, CDR1 is KGHDR and CDR2 is SFDVKD. CDR3 sequence (DNA): TGTGCCACCAGTGATTTAGCCCAGCCGAGGTACAATGAGCAGTTCTTC. Protein product: CATSDLAQPRYNEQFF.

This clonotype came up a few times. The chain is built from TRBV12-3 or TRBV12-4 and TRBJ1-6, with D tentatively TRBD1 (6 bases). This CDR3 region has 15 residues. With 6 bases removed from V and 0 bases from J, the gap between germline ends came to 9 bases. The CDR3 protein is CASRGQSSYNSPLHF. Written as DNA, the CDR3 is TGTGCCAGCAGAGGACAGAGCTCCTATAATTCACCCCTCCACTTT.

This rearrangement joins TRBV7-9 to TRBJ2-7; no clear D. V was cut by 3 bases and J by 3 bases, with 15 bases left in between. The CDR3 is 15 amino acids. The germline V gene has CDR1 SEHNR and CDR2 FQNEAQ (reference sequence). The CDR3 spells CASSFAGPSFYEQYF. The CDR3, as DNA: TGTGCCAGCAGCTTCGCCGGACCCTCTTTCTACGAGCAGTACTTC. The whole variable domain, remainder taken from reference TRBV7-9 and TRBJ2-7, is DTGVSQNPRHKITKRGQNVTFRCDPISEHNRLYWYRQTLGQGPEFLTYFQNEAQLEKSRLLSDRFSAERPKGSFSTLEIQRTEQGDSAMYLCASSFAGPSFYEQYFGPGTRLTVT.

This clonotype occurred a few times. V is TRBV20-1 and J is TRBJ2-7; 9 bases map to TRBD2. V trimming: 1 base; J trimming: 4 bases; junction bases outside the gene matches: 11. The CDR3 sequence is 16 residues long. The germline V gene has CDR1 DFQATT and CDR2 SNEGSKA (reference sequence). The CDR3 spells CSARAPIAGADYEQYF. CDR3 in DNA: TGCAGTGCTAGAGCCCCTATAGCGGGAGCAGATTACGAGCAGTACTTC.

V is TRBV27 and J is TRBJ2-7; possible D gene TRBD1, 6 bases. CDR3 size: 14 residues. Germline loops: CDR1 MNHEY, CDR2 SMNVEV (reference sequence). V lost 6 bases and J lost 6, with 18 bases in between. DNA for the CDR3: TGTGCCAGCAGCGCAGGGGTATTCGAGGGCGAGCAGTACTTC. This gives the protein CASSAGVFEGEQYF.

This clonotype was seen a few times. This sequence joins TRBV6-5 and TRBJ1-5, with 9 bases fitting TRBD1. Per germline, CDR1 MNHEY and CDR2 SVGAGI. The junction had 3 bases not matched to a gene; V was cut back by 2 bases and J by 4 bases. There are 15 residues in the CDR3. In DNA form, the CDR3 reads TGTGCCAGCAGTTACCTGGGACAGGGAAATCAGCCCCAGCATTTT. Translated, it gives CASSYLGQGNQPQHF.

This clonotype was counted a few times. The chain employs TRBV29-1 and TRBJ1-5; D perhaps matches TRBD1 (6 bases). The CDR3 extends over 13 amino acids. V dropped 6 bases and J dropped 3 bases, with 12 bases sitting between them. Germline V gives CDR1 SQVTM, CDR2 ANQGSEA. The CDR3 loop is CSVTRGYNQPQHF. The CDR3 DNA follows: TGCAGCGTCACCAGGGGCTACAATCAGCCCCAGCATTTT.

V usage is TRBV7-9 and J usage is TRBJ2-1; perhaps TRBD1 as D (6 bases). V was pared by 5 bases and J by 6 bases, with 11 bases between. The CDR3 has 13 amino acids. The V gene's germline CDR1 is SEHNR and CDR2 FQNEAQ (reference sequence). The CDR3, as DNA: TGTGCCAGCAGCCCCCTGGGGGCCAATGAGCAGTTCTTC. Amino acids: CASSPLGANEQFF.

The CDR3 region has the DNA TGTGCCACCAGCAGAGCCTCTGGCCTCGGGGAGACCCAGTACTTC. Protein sequence: CATSRASGLGETQYF. V and J are TRBV15 and TRBJ2-5; no definite D call. The CDR3 extends over 15 amino acids. Trimming shortened V by 1 base and J by 5 bases, and 14 bases separated the two germline ends. CDR1 LNHNV and CDR2 YYDKDF come from the germline V gene (reference sequence).

The chain joins TRBV7-9 to TRBJ2-7; 12 nucleotides align to TRBD2. Germline assignment: CDR1 SEHNR and CDR2 FQNEAQ (reference sequence). This CDR3 contains 15 residues. Trimming at V came to 4 bases and at J to 5 bases, leaving 6 bases not matched to a gene. The CDR3 spells CASSYPSGGDNEQYF. CDR3 DNA sequence: TGTGCCAGCAGCTACCCTAGCGGGGGGGATAACGAGCAGTACTTC.

This clonotype has a count of ten or more. The chain carries TRBV5-8 and TRBJ2-2; the D is unclear. Trimming pared 0 bases from V and 4 bases from J, leaving 10 bases between. Germline values: CDR1 SGHTS, CDR2 YDEGEE. The CDR3 runs 15 residues. The CDR3 here is CASSLDSNPTGELFF. The CDR3 coding sequence is TGTGCCAGCAGCTTGGACTCGAACCCCACCGGGGAGCTGTTTTTT.

This clonotype showed up just a few times. The V call is TRBV19, the J call TRBJ2-7; possible D gene TRBD2, 5 bases. V dropped 4 bases and J dropped 2 bases, with 9 bases sitting between them. Per the germline V gene, CDR1 is LNHDA and CDR2 is SQIVND (reference sequence). The CDR3 is 13 amino acids. CDR3 DNA: TGTGCCAGTAGTACGGACGGGACCTACGAGCAGTACTTC. Its protein is CASSTDGTYEQYF.

The chain has TRBV5-1 and TRBJ1-4; D not certain. V lost 4 bases to trimming and J lost 5 bases, with 15 bases between them. Germline loops: CDR1 SGHRS, CDR2 YFSETQ. This CDR3 is built from 15 residues. The CDR3: CASSRLTTGNEKLFF. CDR3 sequence (DNA): TGCGCCAGCAGCCGATTAACTACGGGAAATGAAAAACTGTTTTTT.

This clonotype was counted only a few times. The J gene is TRBJ2-2, the V gene TRBV12-3 or TRBV12-4; D is undetermined. V was clipped by 6 bases and J by 5 bases, with 10 bases between them. This CDR3 region has 13 residues. This chain's CDR3 is CASSFRVTGELFF. The DNA of the CDR3 is TGTGCCAGCAGCTTTCGTGTGACCGGGGAGCTGTTTTTT.

The rearrangement links TRBV4-1 to TRBJ1-2, with D maybe TRBD1 (5 bases). The length of the CDR3 is 17 residues. Germline V gene sequence: CDR1 MGHRA, CDR2 YSYEKL. V gave up 4 bases and J gave up 0 bases, with 18 bases separating them. CDR3 nucleotide sequence: TGCGCCAGCAGCCCATGGGGATCGACAGTCCCTAACTATGGCTACACCTTC. Amino acids: CASSPWGSTVPNYGYTF.

The genes are TRBV7-9 and TRBJ1-3; D unclear. The germline CDR1 and CDR2 sequences are SEHNR and FQNEAQ (reference sequence). Deletions cut 1 base from V and 0 bases from J, with 7 bases between. The CDR3 extends over 15 amino acids. The CDR3 protein is CASSLEWGSGNTIYF. CDR3 nucleotides: TGTGCCAGCAGCTTAGAATGGGGCTCTGGAAACACCATATATTTT.

The chain joins TRBV29-1 to TRBJ2-1; possibly TRBD1 for D (6 bases). Germline V lookup: CDR1 SQVTM, CDR2 ANQGSEA. V lost 1 base, J lost 6 bases, and 16 bases lay in between. The CDR3 has 15 amino acids. In DNA, the CDR3 is TGCAGCGTTGAAGGGACACAAGGGGACATCAATGAGCAGTTCTTC. Its translation: CSVEGTQGDINEQFF.

As concerns this clonotype: Germline is not matched at one junction end, which may reflect a read error. The V gene is TRBV7-7, the J gene TRBJ2-3; the D gene is possibly TRBD1 (5 bases). This CDR3 region has 13 residues. The germline gives CDR1 SSHAT, CDR2 FNYEAQ (reference sequence). The CDR3 sequence is CASSLSGIDTQYF. CDR3 nucleotides: TGTGCTAGCAGCTTGTCAGGGATCGATACGCAGTATTTT.

This clonotype was counted a single time. This rearrangement joins TRBV6-1 to TRBJ1-6; D is uncertain. Germline CDR1 is MNHNS and CDR2 is SASEGT. The CDR3 length is 12 residues. Trimming pared 3 bases from V and 11 bases from J, leaving 8 bases between. The CDR3 DNA is TGTGCCAGCAGTGACTACGGTCCACCCCTCCACTTT. It translates to CASSDYGPPLHF.

CDR3 nucleotides: TGCAGCGTTGAACGGCGGGGGCACCGCACAGATACGCAGTATTTT. It translates to CSVERRGHRTDTQYF. The rearrangement links TRBV29-1 to TRBJ2-3, with D possibly TRBD2 on 7 matching bases. The CDR3 spans 15 residues. V gave up 2 bases and J gave up 1 base, with 13 bases separating them. Germline lookup yields CDR1 SQVTM and CDR2 ANQGSEA.

The DNA for the CDR3 is TGTGCCAGCAGCTCCGGGGTCGGTAGCGGGAGCTACAATGAGCAGTTCTTC. It encodes CASSSGVGSGSYNEQFF. The chain couples TRBV7-9 to TRBJ2-1; 9 bases line up with TRBD2. V lost 4 bases and J lost 3; bases outside the gene matches: 10. The germline V gene encodes CDR1 SEHNR and CDR2 FQNEAQ (reference sequence). The CDR3 consists of 17 residues. Together with reference TRBV7-9 and TRBJ2-1, the CDR3 gives the full variable domain: DTGVSQNPRHKITKRGQNVTFRCDPISEHNRLYWYRQTLGQGPEFLTYFQNEAQLEKSRLLSDRFSAERPKGSFSTLEIQRTEQGDSAMYLCASSSGVGSGSYNEQFFGPGTRLTVL.

The chain employs TRBV5-1 and TRBJ1-3; no reliable D call. The germline gives CDR1 SGHRS, CDR2 YFSETQ. The CDR3 is 14 residues long. With 7 bases removed from V and 0 bases from J, the gap between germline ends came to 11 bases. The CDR3 DNA sequence: TGCGCCAGCCGGCGGGAAGACTCTGGAAACACCATATATTTT. Amino acids: CASRREDSGNTIYF.

The rearrangement joins TRBV7-6 to TRBJ2-7, with 7 positions matching TRBD2. The CDR3 has 15 residues. Germline values: CDR1 SGHVS, CDR2 FNYEAQ. The V gene end was trimmed by 1 base and the J gene end by 2 bases; junction bases not matched to a gene: 5. This CDR3 is CASSLGAGDPYEQYF. The DNA of the CDR3 is TGTGCCAGCAGCTTAGGCGCGGGGGACCCCTACGAGCAGTACTTC. The entire variable domain, with the rest obtained from reference TRBV7-6 and TRBJ2-7, is as follows: GAGVSQSPRYKVTKRGQDVALRCDPISGHVSLYWYRQALGQGPEFLTYFNYEAQQDKSGLPNDRFSAERPEGSISTLTIQRTEQRDSAMYRCASSLGAGDPYEQYFGPGTRLTVT.

This chain links TRBV4-1 with TRBJ1-2; weak D call: TRBD1 (5 bases). The germline gives CDR1 MGHRA, CDR2 YSYEKL. The CDR3 runs to 15 residues. V was cut by 2 bases and J by 8 bases, with 18 bases left in between. CDR3 loop: CASSQFPRVLKGYTF. The DNA of the CDR3 is TGCGCCAGCAGCCAATTCCCCAGGGTATTGAAAGGCTACACCTTC.

This chain links TRBV2 with TRBJ1-1; TRBD1 matches at 8 bases. V lost 9 bases and J lost 7; bases outside the gene matches: 10. The CDR3 is made up of 13 amino acids. Germline CDR1 is SNHLY and CDR2 is FYNNEI. CDR3 nucleotide sequence: TGTGCCAGAGGTCTTACAGGGGGACTTGAAGCTTTCTTT. Its translation is CARGLTGGLEAFF.

This sequence joins TRBV11-2 and TRBJ2-4; the D gene is possibly TRBD1 (7 bases). Germline CDR1 and CDR2: SGHAT and FQNNGV. The CDR3 covers 17 residues. Trimming shortened V by 0 bases and J by 5 bases, and 17 bases separated the two germline ends. The CDR3 loop reads CASSLDTWGDRQNIQYF. In nucleotides, the CDR3 is TGTGCCAGCAGCTTAGATACGTGGGGGGACAGACAAAACATTCAGTACTTC. Full variable domain (rest looked up from reference TRBV11-2 and TRBJ2-4): EAGVAQSPRYKIIEKRQSVAFWCNPISGHATLYWYQQILGQGPKLLIQFQNNGVVDDSQLPKDRFSAERLKGVDSTLKIQPAKLEDSAVYLCASSLDTWGDRQNIQYFGAGTRLSVL.

The table lists this clonotype with a few counts. The chain joins TRBV7-8 to TRBJ1-1; a possible D gene is TRBD1 (5 bases). Germline CDR1 and CDR2: SGHVS and FQNEAQ. Trimming pared 8 bases from V and 4 bases from J, leaving 14 bases between. The CDR3 length is 13 residues. The CDR3: CASEMVGGTEAFF. In DNA form, the CDR3 reads TGTGCCAGCGAGATGGTTGGGGGCACTGAAGCTTTCTTT.

V and J are TRBV30 and TRBJ2-7, with a weak D call TRBD1 (6 bases). Trimming removed 7 bases at V and 0 bases at J, with 13 bases between. This CDR3 region has 13 residues. Germline V lookup: CDR1 GTSNPN, CDR2 SVGIG (reference sequence). The CDR3 reads CASERDISYEQYF. The CDR3 nucleotides read TGTGCCTCCGAGAGGGACATCTCCTACGAGCAGTACTTC.

This clonotype was observed a few times. The chain carries TRBV7-9 and TRBJ1-1; no firm D call. The germline V and J ends were trimmed by 7 bases and 3 bases, with 9 bases remaining between them. The CDR3 consists of 12 residues. CDR1 and CDR2 from the germline V gene are SEHNR and FQNEAQ (reference sequence). This CDR3 reads CASTREHTEAFF. CDR3 DNA: TGTGCCAGCACCCGGGAACACACTGAAGCTTTCTTT. The variable domain in full, completed from reference TRBV7-9 and TRBJ1-1, reads DTGVSQNPRHKITKRGQNVTFRCDPISEHNRLYWYRQTLGQGPEFLTYFQNEAQLEKSRLLSDRFSAERPKGSFSTLEIQRTEQGDSAMYLCASTREHTEAFFGQGTRLTVV.

The table lists this clonotype with a few counts. The chain links TRBV4-1 to TRBJ1-1; no clear D. This CDR3 region has 14 residues. CDR1 MGHRA and CDR2 YSYEKL come from the germline V gene. V was clipped by 1 base and J by 0 bases, with 6 bases between them. CDR3 residues: CASSQGGLNTEAFF. CDR3 bases: TGCGCCAGCAGCCAAGGTGGGTTGAACACTGAAGCTTTCTTT.

This clonotype occurred a few times. CDR3 amino acids: CASSLGVGTEAFF. The CDR3 bases are TGTGCCAGCAGCTTAGGAGTCGGGACAGAAGCTTTCTTT. V is TRBV11-3 and J is TRBJ1-1; a possible D gene is TRBD1 (6 bases). Germline V lookup: CDR1 SGHNT, CDR2 YENEEA. V lost 1 base and J 8 bases, leaving 11 bases between the germline ends. This CDR3 is built from 13 residues. Variable domain in full (rest from reference TRBV11-3 and TRBJ1-1): EAGVVQSPRYKIIEKKQPVAFWCNPISGHNTLYWYLQNLGQGPELLIRYENEEAVDDSQLPKDRFSAERLKGVDSTLKIQPAELGDSAVYLCASSLGVGTEAFFGQGTRLTVV.